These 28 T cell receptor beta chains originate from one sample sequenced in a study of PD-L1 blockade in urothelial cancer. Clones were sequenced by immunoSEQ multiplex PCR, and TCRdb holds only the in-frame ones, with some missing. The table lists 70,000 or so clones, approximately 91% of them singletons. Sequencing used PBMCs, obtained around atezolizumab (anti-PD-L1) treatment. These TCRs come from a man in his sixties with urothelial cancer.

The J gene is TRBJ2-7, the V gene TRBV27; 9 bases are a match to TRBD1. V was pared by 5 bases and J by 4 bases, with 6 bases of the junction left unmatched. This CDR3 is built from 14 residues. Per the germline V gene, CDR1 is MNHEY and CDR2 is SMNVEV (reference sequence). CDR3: CASSPWDREYEQYF. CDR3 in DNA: TGTGCCAGCAGTCCTTGGGACAGGGAGTACGAGCAGTACTTC.

In nucleotides, the CDR3 is TGTCGTGCGGGACTAGAGCAGTTCTTC. Translating it yields CRAGLEQFF. The J gene is TRBJ2-1, the V gene TRBV28; 7 nucleotides line up with TRBD2. Germline V gene lookup returns CDR1 MDHEN and CDR2 SYDVKM. This CDR3 is 9 amino acids long.

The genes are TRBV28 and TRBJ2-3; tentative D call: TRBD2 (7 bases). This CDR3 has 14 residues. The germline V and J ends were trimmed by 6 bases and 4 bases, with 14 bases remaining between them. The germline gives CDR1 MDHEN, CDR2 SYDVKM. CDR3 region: CASSRAGGPDTQYF. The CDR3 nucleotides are TGTGCCAGCAGCCGGGCCGGGGGGCCAGATACGCAGTATTTT.

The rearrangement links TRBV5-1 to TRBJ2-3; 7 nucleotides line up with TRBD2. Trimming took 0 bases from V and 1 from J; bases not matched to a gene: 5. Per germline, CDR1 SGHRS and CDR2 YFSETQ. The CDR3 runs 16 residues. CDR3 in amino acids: CASSLAERDRTDTQYF. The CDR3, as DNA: TGCGCCAGCAGCTTGGCGGAGCGGGACCGCACAGATACGCAGTATTTT.

The CDR3 here is CASSPLLAGVQETQYF. The CDR3 region has the DNA TGTGCCAGCAGTCCTCTACTAGCGGGCGTTCAAGAGACCCAGTACTTC. V gene TRBV27 combines with J gene TRBJ2-5, with 9 bases fitting TRBD2. V gave up 5 bases and J gave up 2 bases; unmatched junction bases: 9. The V gene's germline CDR1 is MNHEY and CDR2 SMNVEV (reference sequence). The CDR3 extends over 16 amino acids.

The CDR3 nucleotides are TGTGCCAGCAGCTTAAGCGGATCTAGCGGGAGGATCGAGCAGTACTTC. It yields the protein CASSLSGSSGRIEQYF. The chain carries TRBV7-2 and TRBJ2-7, with TRBD2 identical over 11 bases. The junction had 9 bases not matched to a gene; V was cut back by 2 bases and J by 6 bases. The CDR3 length is 16 residues. Germline values: CDR1 SGHTA, CDR2 FQGNSA.

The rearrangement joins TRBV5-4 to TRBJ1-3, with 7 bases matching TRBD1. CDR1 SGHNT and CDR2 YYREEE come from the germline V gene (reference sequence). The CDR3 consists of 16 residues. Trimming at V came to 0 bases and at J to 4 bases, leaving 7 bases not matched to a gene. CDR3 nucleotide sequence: TGTGCCAGCAGCTTGGTACGACAGGGTCAAGGAAACACCATATATTTT. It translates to CASSLVRQGQGNTIYF.

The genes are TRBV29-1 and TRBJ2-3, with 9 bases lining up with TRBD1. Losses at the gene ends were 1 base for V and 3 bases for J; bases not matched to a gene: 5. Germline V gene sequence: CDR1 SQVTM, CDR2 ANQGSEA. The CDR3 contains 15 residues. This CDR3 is CSVEAMDRGTDTQYF. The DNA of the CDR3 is TGCAGCGTTGAAGCCATGGACAGGGGAACAGATACGCAGTATTTT.

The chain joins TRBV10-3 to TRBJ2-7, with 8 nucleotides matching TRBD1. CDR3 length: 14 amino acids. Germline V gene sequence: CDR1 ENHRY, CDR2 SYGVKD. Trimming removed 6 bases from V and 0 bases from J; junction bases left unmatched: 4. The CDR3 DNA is TGTGCCATCAGGGGGACAGGACCCTCCTACGAGCAGTACTTC. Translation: CAIRGTGPSYEQYF.

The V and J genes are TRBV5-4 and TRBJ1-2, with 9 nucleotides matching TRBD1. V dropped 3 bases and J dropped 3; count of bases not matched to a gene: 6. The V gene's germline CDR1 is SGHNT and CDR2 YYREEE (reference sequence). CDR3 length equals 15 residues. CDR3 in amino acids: CASSSWTGDYYGYTF. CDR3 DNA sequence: TGTGCCAGCAGCTCCTGGACAGGGGATTACTATGGCTACACCTTC. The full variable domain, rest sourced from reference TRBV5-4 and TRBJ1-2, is ETGVTQSPTHLIKTRGQQVTLRCSSQSGHNTVSWYQQALGQGPQFIFQYYREEENGRGNFPPRFSGLQFPNYSSELNVNALELDDSALYLCASSSWTGDYYGYTFGSGTRLTVV.

CDR3: CASSPGLHGTGELFF. CDR3 nucleotide sequence: TGTGCCAGCAGCCCGGGACTCCACGGCACCGGGGAGCTGTTTTTT. The chain has TRBV7-9 and TRBJ2-2, with a tentative D call TRBD2 (6 bases). The CDR3 contains 15 residues. Germline values: CDR1 SEHNR, CDR2 FQNEAQ (reference sequence). V lost 5 bases to trimming and J lost 4 bases, with 14 bases between them.

The CDR3 loop reads CASSPSGGFVLDSYPEAFF. In DNA, the CDR3 is TGTGCCAGCAGCCCTTCTGGAGGTTTTGTTCTTGACTCCTACCCAGAAGCTTTCTTT. V usage is TRBV9 and J usage is TRBJ1-1; the D is unclear. Trimming removed 4 bases at V and 8 bases at J, with 33 bases between. Germline lookup yields CDR1 SGDLS and CDR2 YYNGEE. The CDR3 spans 19 residues.

In DNA form, the CDR3 reads TGTGCCAGCAGCAAACAGGAATATCAGCCCCAGCATTTT. Encoded protein: CASSKQEYQPQHF. V is TRBV6-5 and J is TRBJ1-5; D is perhaps TRBD1 (5 bases). Per germline, CDR1 MNHEY and CDR2 SVGAGI. CDR3 size: 13 residues. Trimming stripped 6 bases from V and 5 bases from J, with 11 bases between.

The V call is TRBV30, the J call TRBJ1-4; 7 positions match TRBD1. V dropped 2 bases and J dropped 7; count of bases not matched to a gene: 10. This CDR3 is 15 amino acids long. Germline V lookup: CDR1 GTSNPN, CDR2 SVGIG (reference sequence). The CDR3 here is CAWSKTGSGGEKLFF. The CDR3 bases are TGTGCCTGGAGTAAGACAGGGTCGGGTGGTGAAAAACTGTTTTTT.

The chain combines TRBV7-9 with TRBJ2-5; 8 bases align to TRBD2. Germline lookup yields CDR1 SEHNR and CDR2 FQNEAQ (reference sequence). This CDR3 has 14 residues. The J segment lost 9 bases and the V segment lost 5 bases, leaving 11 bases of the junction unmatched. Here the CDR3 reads CASSPLAGQGPQYF. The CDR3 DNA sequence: TGTGCCAGCAGCCCCTTAGCGGGACAAGGGCCCCAGTACTTC.

The CDR3 loop reads CASSRAPGQGENEQFF. CDR3 in DNA: TGTGCCAGCTCACGGGCCCCGGGACAGGGTGAAAATGAGCAGTTCTTC. The chain uses TRBV18 and TRBJ2-1; 9 nucleotides match TRBD1. The CDR3 contains 16 residues. The germline CDR1 and CDR2 sequences are KGHSH and LQKENI. The J segment lost 7 bases and the V segment lost 4 bases, leaving 11 bases of the junction unmatched.

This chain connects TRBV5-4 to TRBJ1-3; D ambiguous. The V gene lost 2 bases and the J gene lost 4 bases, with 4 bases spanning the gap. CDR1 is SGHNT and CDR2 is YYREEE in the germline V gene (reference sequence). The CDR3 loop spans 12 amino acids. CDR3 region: CASSLAGNTIYF. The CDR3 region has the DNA TGTGCCAGCAGCTTAGCAGGAAACACCATATATTTT.

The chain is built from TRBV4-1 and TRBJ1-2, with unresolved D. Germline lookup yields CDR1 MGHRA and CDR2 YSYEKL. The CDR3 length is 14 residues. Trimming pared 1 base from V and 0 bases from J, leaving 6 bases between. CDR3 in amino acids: CASSQGASNYGYTF. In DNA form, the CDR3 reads TGCGCCAGCAGCCAAGGGGCTTCTAACTATGGCTACACCTTC.

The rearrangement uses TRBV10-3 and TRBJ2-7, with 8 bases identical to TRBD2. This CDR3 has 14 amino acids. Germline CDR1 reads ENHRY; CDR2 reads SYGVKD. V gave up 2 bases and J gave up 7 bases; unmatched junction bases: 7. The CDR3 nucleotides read TGTGCCATCAGTGAGCGGGAGGGGGTAGGAGAGCAGTACTTC. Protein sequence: CAISEREGVGEQYF.

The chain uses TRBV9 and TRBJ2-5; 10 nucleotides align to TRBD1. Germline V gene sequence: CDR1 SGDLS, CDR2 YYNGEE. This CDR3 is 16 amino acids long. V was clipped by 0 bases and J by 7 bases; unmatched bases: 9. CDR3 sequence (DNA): TGTGCCAGCAGCGTAGGGAGGACAGGGGGTTTCGCGACCCAGTACTTC. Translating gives CASSVGRTGGFATQYF.

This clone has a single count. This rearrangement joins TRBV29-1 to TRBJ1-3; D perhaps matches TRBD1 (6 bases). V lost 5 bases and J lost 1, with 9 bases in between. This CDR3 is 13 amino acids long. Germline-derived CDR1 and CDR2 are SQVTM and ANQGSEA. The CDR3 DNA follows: TGCAGCGTTTGGACAGATTCTGGAAACACCATATATTTT. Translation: CSVWTDSGNTIYF.

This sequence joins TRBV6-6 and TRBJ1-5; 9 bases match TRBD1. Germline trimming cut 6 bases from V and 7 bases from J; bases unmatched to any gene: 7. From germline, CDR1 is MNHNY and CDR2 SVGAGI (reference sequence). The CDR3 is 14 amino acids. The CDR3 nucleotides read TGTGCCAGCAGAAACGACAGGGGGTACCAGCCCCAGCATTTT. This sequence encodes CASRNDRGYQPQHF.

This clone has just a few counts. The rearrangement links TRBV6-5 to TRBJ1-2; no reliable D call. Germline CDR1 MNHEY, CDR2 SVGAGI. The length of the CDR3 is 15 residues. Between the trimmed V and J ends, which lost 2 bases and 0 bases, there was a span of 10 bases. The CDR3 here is CASSYSNGANYGYTF. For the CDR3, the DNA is TGTGCCAGCAGTTACAGTAACGGGGCTAACTATGGCTACACCTTC.

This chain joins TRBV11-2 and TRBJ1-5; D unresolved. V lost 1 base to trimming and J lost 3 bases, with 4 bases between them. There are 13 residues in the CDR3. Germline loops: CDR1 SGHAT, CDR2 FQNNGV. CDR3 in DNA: TGTGCCAGCAGCTTAGGGCACAATCAGCCCCAGCATTTT. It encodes CASSLGHNQPQHF.

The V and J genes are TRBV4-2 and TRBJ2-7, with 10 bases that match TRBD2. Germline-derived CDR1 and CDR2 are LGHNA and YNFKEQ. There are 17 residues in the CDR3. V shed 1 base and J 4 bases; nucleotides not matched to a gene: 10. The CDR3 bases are TGTGCCAGCAGCCAAGCGGGAGCTAGCGGGGGAATGTACGAGCAGTACTTC. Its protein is CASSQAGASGGMYEQYF.

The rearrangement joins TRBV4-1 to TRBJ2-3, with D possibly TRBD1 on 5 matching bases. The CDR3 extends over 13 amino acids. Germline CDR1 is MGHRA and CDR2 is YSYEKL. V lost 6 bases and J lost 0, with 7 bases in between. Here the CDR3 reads CASRDRSTDTQYF. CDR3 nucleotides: TGCGCCAGCAGAGACAGAAGCACAGATACGCAGTATTTT.

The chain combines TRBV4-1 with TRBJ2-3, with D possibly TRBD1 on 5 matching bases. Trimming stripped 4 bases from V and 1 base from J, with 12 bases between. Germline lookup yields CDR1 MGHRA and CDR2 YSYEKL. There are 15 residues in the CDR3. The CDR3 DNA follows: TGCGCCAGCAGCCTCCTTGGGGCTCGCACAGATACGCAGTATTTT. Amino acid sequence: CASSLLGARTDTQYF.

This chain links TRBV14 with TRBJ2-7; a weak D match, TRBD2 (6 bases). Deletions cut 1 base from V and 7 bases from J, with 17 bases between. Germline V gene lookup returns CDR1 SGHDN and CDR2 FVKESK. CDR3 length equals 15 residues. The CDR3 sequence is CASSQGGRGTGEQYF. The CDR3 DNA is TGTGCCAGCAGCCAAGGGGGTCGGGGGACGGGTGAGCAGTACTTC.